This T cell receptor (beta chain) originates from a study of beta chain features in type 1 diabetes. Whole-study findings and limits: TCRB CDR3 length was moderately but significantly reduced in all four CD4+ subsets of Type 1 diabetes patients.

The whole isolated RNA underwent reverse transcription, so sequencing captured expressed TCRB transcripts. Method: immunoSEQ multiplex PCR; TCRdb's copy keeps in-frame clones and lacks some. The table includes 280,000 or so clones, approximately 16% detected once. With respect to this clone: Its specificity is unknown.

The TCR originated in a man aged 18 to 30 with type 1 diabetes. The sample was naive CD4+ T cells from blood.

CDR3 sequence reads: CASSLQGTVAYEQYF. CDR3 in DNA: TGCGCCAGCAGCTTGCAGGGGACAGTCGCCTACGAGCAGTACTTC. The chain links TRBV5-1 to TRBJ2-7; TRBD1 matches at 7 bases. In germline, CDR1 is SGHRS, CDR2 YFSETQ. Trimming removed 1 base from V and 2 bases from J; junction bases left unmatched: 6. CDR3 length: 15 residues.